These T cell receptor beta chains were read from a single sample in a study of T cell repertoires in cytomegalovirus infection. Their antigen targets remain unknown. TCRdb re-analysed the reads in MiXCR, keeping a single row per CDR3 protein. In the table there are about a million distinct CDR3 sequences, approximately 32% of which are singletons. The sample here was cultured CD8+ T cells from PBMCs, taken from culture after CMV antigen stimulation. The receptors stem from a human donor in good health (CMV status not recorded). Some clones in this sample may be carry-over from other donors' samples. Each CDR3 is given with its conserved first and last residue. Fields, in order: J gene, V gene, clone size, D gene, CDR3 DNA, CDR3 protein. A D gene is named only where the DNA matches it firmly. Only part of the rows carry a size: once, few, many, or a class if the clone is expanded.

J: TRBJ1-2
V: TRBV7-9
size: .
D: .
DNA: TGTGCCAGCAGCTTAGAGAAGGGTGATGGCTACACCTTC
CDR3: CASSLEKGDGYTF

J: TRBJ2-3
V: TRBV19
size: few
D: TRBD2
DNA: TGTGCCAGTAGTACTCCTTCGGGGGGGCCAGCAGATACGCAGTATTTT
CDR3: CASSTPSGGPADTQYF

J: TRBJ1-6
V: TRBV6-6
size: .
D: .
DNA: TGTGCCAGCAGTCCCACACGCAGCTCCTATAATTCACCCCTCCACTTT
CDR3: CASSPTRSSYNSPLHF

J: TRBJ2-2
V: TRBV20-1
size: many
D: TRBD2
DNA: TGCAGTGCTAGAGATGGGACTAGCGGGGACACCGGGGAGCTGTTTTTT
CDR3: CSARDGTSGDTGELFF

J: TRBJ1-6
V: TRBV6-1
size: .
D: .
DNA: TGTGCCACCTCGAACAGAGATAATTCACCCCTCCACTTT
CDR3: CATSNRDNSPLHF

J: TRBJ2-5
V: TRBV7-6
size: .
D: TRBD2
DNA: TGTGCCAGCAGCTTAGCACATCCTAGCGGATTCCAAGAGACCCAGTACTTC
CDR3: CASSLAHPSGFQETQYF

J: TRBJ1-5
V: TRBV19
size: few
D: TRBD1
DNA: TGTGCCAGTAGTTACACAGGGGATTACAATCAGCCCCAGCATTTT
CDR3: CASSYTGDYNQPQHF

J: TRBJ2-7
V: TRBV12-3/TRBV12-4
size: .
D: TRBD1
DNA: TGTGCCAGCAGTGGGACAGCCGACTGGGGAGAGCAGTACTTC
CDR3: CASSGTADWGEQYF

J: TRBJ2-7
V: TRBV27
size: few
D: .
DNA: TGTGCCAGCAGTAATACGGGACCCTACGAGCAGTACTTC
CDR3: CASSNTGPYEQYF

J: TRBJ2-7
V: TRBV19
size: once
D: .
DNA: TGTGCCAGTAGTATAGCGGGGAACTACGAGCAGTACTTC
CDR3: CASSIAGNYEQYF

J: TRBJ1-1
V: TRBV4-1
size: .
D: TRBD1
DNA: TGCGCCAGCAACCAACTAATTACAGGGACAGGGGGTAACACTGAAGCTTTCTTT
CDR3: CASNQLITGTGGNTEAFF

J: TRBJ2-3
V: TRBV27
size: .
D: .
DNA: TGTGCCAGCAGTTTAGCCAGGGCACCCCGCACAGATACGCAGTATTTT
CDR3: CASSLARAPRTDTQYF

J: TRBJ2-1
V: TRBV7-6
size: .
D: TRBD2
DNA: TGTGCCAGCAGCTTAATCGGCGGGGGGGATGAGCAGTTCTTC
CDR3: CASSLIGGGDEQFF

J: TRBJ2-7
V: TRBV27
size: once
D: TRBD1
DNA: TGTGCCAGCAGTTTACGACAGGGGGTGCAGTACTTC
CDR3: CASSLRQGVQYF

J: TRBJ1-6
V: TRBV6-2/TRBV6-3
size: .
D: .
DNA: TGTGCCAGCGCTCCCCGGGAATCCTATAATTCACCCCTCCACTTT
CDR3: CASAPRESYNSPLHF

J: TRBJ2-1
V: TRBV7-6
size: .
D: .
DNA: TGTGCCAGCAGCTTAGTGGCCGGTCCTTACCATGGGGGAAGAGGGCAGTTCTTC
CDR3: CASSLVAGPYHGGRGQFF